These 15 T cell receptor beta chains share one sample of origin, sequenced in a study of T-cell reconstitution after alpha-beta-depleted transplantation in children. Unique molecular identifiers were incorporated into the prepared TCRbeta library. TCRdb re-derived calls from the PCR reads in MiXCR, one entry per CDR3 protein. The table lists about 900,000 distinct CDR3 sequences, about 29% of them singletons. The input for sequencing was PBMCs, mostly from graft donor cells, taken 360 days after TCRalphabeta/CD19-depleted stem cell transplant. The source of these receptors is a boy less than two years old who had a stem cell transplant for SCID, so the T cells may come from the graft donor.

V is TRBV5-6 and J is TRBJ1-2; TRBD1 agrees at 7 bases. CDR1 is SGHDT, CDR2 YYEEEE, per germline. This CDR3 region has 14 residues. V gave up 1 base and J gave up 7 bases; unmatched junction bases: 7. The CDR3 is CASSLNRGSSGYTF. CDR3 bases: TGTGCCAGCAGCTTGAACAGGGGAAGTTCTGGCTACACCTTC.

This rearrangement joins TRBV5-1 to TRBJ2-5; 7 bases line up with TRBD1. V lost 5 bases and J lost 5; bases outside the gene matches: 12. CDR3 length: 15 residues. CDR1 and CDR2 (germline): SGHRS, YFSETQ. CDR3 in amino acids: CASRPVTGARETQYF. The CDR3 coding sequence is TGCGCCAGCAGGCCTGTAACAGGGGCGCGGGAGACCCAGTACTTC.

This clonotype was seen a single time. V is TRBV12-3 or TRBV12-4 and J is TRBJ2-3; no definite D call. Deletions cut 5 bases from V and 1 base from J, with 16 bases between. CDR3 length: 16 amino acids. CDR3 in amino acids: CASSPYLGTRTDTQYF. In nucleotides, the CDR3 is TGTGCCAGCAGTCCCTACCTCGGAACCCGCACAGATACGCAGTATTTT.

The CDR3 bases are TGCGCCAGCAGCTTGGAGGGACTAGCGGGGGCTATCTACAATGAGCAGTTCTTC. It encodes CASSLEGLAGAIYNEQFF. V usage is TRBV5-1 and J usage is TRBJ2-1; 14 nucleotides match TRBD2. Germline V gene sequence: CDR1 SGHRS, CDR2 YFSETQ. The V and J ends lost 0 bases and 3 bases, in that order; junction bases with no gene match: 5. CDR3 size: 18 residues. The whole variable domain, remainder taken from reference TRBV5-1 and TRBJ2-1, is KAGVTQTPRYLIKTRGQQVTLSCSPISGHRSVSWYQQTPGQGLQFLFEYFSETQRNKGNFPGRFSGRQFSNSRSEMNVSTLELGDSALYLCASSLEGLAGAIYNEQFFGPGTRLTVL.

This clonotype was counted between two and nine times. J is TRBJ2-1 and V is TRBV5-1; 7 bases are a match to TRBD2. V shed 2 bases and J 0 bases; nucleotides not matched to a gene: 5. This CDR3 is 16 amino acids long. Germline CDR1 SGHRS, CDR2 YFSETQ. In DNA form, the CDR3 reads TGCGCCAGCAGCTTCGACGTAGCGGGCTCCTACAATGAGCAGTTCTTC. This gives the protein CASSFDVAGSYNEQFF.

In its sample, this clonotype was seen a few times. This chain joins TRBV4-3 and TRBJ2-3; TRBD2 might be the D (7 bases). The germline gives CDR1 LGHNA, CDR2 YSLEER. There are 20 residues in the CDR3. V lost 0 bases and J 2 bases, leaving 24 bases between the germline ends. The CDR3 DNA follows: TGCGCCAGCAGCCAAGATCGTTTGCGGGGGCGGGGGAGCTTCACAGATACGCAGTATTTT. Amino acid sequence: CASSQDRLRGRGSFTDTQYF.

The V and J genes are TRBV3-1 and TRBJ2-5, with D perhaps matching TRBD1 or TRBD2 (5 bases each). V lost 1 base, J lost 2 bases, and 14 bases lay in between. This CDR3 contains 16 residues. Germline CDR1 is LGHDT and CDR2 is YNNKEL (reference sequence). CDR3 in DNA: TGTGCCAGCAGCCAAGCCCCGGGACGAAAGCAAGAGACCCAGTACTTC. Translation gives CASSQAPGRKQETQYF.

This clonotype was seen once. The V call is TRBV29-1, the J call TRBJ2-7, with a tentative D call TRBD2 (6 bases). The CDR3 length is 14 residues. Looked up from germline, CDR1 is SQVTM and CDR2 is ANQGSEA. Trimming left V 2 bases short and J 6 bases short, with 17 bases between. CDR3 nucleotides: TGCAGCGTTGAAATTGGGACTTTGAGGGGCGAGCAGTACTTC. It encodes CSVEIGTLRGEQYF.

The CDR3 protein is CASSLVGRGSFGNTIYF. CDR3 in DNA: TGTGCCAGCAGCTTAGTGGGCCGGGGTAGCTTTGGAAACACCATATATTTT. The chain has TRBV7-6 and TRBJ1-3; D call uncertain. Trimming left V 1 base short and J 3 bases short, with 16 bases between. There are 17 residues in the CDR3. Germline CDR1 SGHVS, CDR2 FNYEAQ.

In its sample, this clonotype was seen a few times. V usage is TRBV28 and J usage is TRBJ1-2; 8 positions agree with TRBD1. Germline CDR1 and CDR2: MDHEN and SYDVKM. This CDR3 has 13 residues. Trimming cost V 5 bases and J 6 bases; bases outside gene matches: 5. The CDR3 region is CASSNTGGDGYTF. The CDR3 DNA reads TGTGCCAGCAGTAACACAGGGGGGGATGGCTACACCTTC.

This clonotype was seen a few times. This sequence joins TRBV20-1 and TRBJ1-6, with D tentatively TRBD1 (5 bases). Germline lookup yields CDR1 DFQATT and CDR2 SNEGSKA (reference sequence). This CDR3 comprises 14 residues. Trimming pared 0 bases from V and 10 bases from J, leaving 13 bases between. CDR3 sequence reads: CSARDFQGTSPLHF. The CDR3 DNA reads TGCAGTGCTAGAGATTTTCAGGGAACCTCACCCCTCCACTTT.

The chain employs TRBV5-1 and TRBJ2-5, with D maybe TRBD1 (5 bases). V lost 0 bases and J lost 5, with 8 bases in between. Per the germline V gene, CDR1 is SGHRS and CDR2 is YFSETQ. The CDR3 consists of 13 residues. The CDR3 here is CASSLEGVETQYF. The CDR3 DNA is TGCGCCAGCAGCTTGGAAGGGGTGGAGACCCAGTACTTC.

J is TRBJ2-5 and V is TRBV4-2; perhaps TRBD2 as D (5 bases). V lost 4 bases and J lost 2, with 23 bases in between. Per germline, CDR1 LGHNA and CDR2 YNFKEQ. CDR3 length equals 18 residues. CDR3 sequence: CASSRLRHGDGIQETQYF. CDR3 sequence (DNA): TGTGCCAGCAGCCGCCTAAGACACGGGGATGGCATTCAAGAGACCCAGTACTTC.

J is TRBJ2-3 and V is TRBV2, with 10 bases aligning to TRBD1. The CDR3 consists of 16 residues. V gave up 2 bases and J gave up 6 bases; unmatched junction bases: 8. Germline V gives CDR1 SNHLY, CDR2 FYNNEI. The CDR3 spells CASSEWEGQGTDTQYF. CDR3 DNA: TGTGCCAGCAGTGAATGGGAGGGACAGGGGACGGATACGCAGTATTTT.

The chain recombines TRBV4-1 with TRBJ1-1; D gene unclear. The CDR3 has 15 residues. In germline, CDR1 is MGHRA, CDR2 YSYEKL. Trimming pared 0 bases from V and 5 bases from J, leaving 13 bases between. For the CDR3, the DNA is TGCGCCAGCAGCCAAGATTTCGAGGAGGGAACTGAAGCTTTCTTT. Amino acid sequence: CASSQDFEEGTEAFF.